This is a list of T cell receptor beta chains from one sample in a study of blood T cell repertoires in COVID-19. TCRdb keeps only in-frame clones here, not all; method: immunoSEQ multiplex PCR. The data show around 170,000 clones, with around 72% seen just once and about 3% held by the top ten. Specimen: peripheral blood. The receptor set was obtained from a woman older than 75 with acute or convalescent COVID-19. CDR3s include the opening cysteine and the closing phenylalanine or tryptophan. Clone size appears in some rows only: once, few, many, or a class for an expanded clone.

>TRBJ1-1|TRBV28|.
CASRTRGQGNTEAFF
>TRBJ2-1|TRBV6-4|few
CASSTLGGGPREQFF
>TRBJ2-7|TRBV5-1|.
CASSFGRSSGDEQYF
>TRBJ1-2|TRBV6-5|few
CASTATVGGYTF
>TRBJ1-2|TRBV7-2|.
CASSLGEGANYGYTF
>TRBJ2-1|TRBV6-5|.
CASSRTSGARKFF
>TRBJ2-1|TRBV4-3|once
CASSQDYLGAREQFF
>TRBJ2-1|TRBV28|.
CASSLKLIAGPYNEQFF
>TRBJ1-2|TRBV30|.
CAWATGAYGYTF
>TRBJ2-7|TRBV6-5|once
CASCEHQGAVEQYF
>TRBJ1-2|TRBV10-2|few
CASSGLSGDYGYTF
>TRBJ1-1|TRBV7-3|.
CASSPTTGNTEAFF
>TRBJ1-5|TRBV4-1|.
CASNSMIGNQPQHF
>TRBJ1-5|TRBV7-9|.
CASSLAVGGQPQHF
>TRBJ1-1|TRBV28|.
CASSSSMNTEAFF
>TRBJ2-1|TRBV3-1/TRBV3-2|few
CASSQAWGLAGDGEQFF
>TRBJ1-5|TRBV19|few
CASRSQGGDNQPQHF
>TRBJ1-6|TRBV2|.
CASSPGTSYNSPLHF
>TRBJ1-2|TRBV30|.
CAWSLGPWSGYTF
>TRBJ1-5|TRBV5-4|.
CASSLDRSNQPQHF
>TRBJ2-6|TRBV6-5|.
CASSYSITAGANVLTF
>TRBJ1-4|TRBV11-2|few
CASSLSRQQNEKLFF
>TRBJ2-1|TRBV28|.
CASSHGLALSSYNEQFF
>TRBJ2-1|TRBV30|.
CAWSVVLLGTSGRAGEQFF
>TRBJ2-7|TRBV11-2|.
CASSLGSLAGMSYEQYF
>TRBJ2-5|TRBV15|.
CATSRVGREGSRKTQYF
>TRBJ1-1|TRBV9|.
CASSVVNSPNTEAFF
>TRBJ1-2|TRBV18|few
CASSPGQGAEYGYTF
>TRBJ2-1|TRBV4-3|.
CASSRDRVRQFF
>TRBJ1-1|TRBV6-5|.
CASSYQTGQGVPEAFF
>TRBJ1-3|TRBV19|.
CASKAGDSSGNTIYF
>TRBJ1-2|TRBV9|.
CASSVGHRDGYTF
>TRBJ2-6|TRBV4-3|once
CASKAGLSGANVLTF
>TRBJ2-5|TRBV11-2|.
CASSIQGTGRETQYF
>TRBJ2-5|TRBV9|few
CASSAAGTSGETQYF
>TRBJ2-2|TRBV5-4|.
CASSADRGQNTGELFF
>TRBJ2-2|TRBV2|.
CASNGQGFGTGELFF
>TRBJ1-2|TRBV5-6|.
CASRWDRAGSYGYTF
>TRBJ2-7|TRBV5-6|.
CASSSIFVDYEQYF
>TRBJ2-1|TRBV6-5|.
CASRIGGGGRGEQFF